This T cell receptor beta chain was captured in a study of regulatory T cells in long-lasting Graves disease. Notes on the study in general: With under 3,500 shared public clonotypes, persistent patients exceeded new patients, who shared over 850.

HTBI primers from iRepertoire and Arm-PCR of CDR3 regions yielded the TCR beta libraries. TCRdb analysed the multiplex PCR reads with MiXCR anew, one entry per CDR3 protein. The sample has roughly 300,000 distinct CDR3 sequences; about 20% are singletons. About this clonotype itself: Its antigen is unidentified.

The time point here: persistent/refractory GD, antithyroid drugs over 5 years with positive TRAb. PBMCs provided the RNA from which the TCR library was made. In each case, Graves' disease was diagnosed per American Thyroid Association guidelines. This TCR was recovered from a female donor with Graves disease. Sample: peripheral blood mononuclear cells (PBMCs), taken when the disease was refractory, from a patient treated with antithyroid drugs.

The CDR3 sequence is CASSSGTSGKMYEQYF. In DNA, the CDR3 is TGCGCCAGCAGCAGCGGGACTAGCGGGAAAATGTACGAGCAGTACTTC. V usage is TRBV5-1 and J usage is TRBJ2-7; TRBD2 aligns across 13 bases. This CDR3 spans 16 amino acids. CDR1 and CDR2 from the germline V gene are SGHRS and YFSETQ. V lost 4 bases and J lost 4; bases outside the gene matches: 8. The full variable domain, its missing parts supplied by reference TRBV5-1 and TRBJ2-7, is KAGVTQTPRYLIKTRGQQVTLSCSPISGHRSVSWYQQTPGQGLQFLFEYFSETQRNKGNFPGRFSGRQFSNSRSEMNVSTLELGDSALYLCASSSGTSGKMYEQYFGPGTRLTVT.